This T cell receptor (beta chain) was obtained from a study of T-cell memory formation after mild COVID-19. The sample holds a few counts of this clonotype. TCRdb re-called the 5' RACE reads with MiXCR, one entry per CDR3 protein. This sample has a few hundred thousand distinct CDR3 sequences, with about a sixth found just once. V was clipped by 2 bases and J by 0 bases, with 1 base between them. The CDR3 totals 11 residues. Germline CDR1 DFQATT, CDR2 SNEGSKA (reference sequence). What was sequenced was PBMCs or a T cell subset sorted from them (not recorded which). This TCR came from a man younger than 35 who had mild COVID-19 (a few samples of this study predate the infection). Cell type and time point are not known. The rearrangement links TRBV20-1 to TRBJ2-5; D not resolved. The CDR3 coding sequence is TGCAGTGCTAGAAACCAAGAGACCCAGTACTTC. Amino acid sequence: CSARNQETQYF.